These 19 T cell receptor beta chains share one sample of origin, sequenced in a study of CD8 T cells in Susac syndrome. After extraction with the RNeasy kit, about 0.5 to 1 ug of the RNA was reverse transcribed using random hexamers. TCRdb itself ran the immunoSEQ multiplex PCR reads through MiXCR, one entry per CDR3 protein. The sample carries almost 450,000 distinct CDR3 sequences, approximately 85% recorded once. The sample comprised CD8+ T cells from PBMCs. The origin of the receptors is a human donor with multiple sclerosis.

This CDR3 is CASSLIPPGLNQETQYF. The CDR3 nucleotides are TGTGCCAGCAGCTTAATCCCTCCGGGACTAAACCAAGAGACCCAGTACTTC. This chain connects TRBV11-2 to TRBJ2-5, with TRBD2 matching over 7 bases. Losses at the gene ends were 2 bases for V and 0 bases for J; bases not matched to a gene: 9. This CDR3 has 17 residues. Germline CDR1 reads SGHAT; CDR2 reads FQNNGV.

V usage is TRBV5-4 and J usage is TRBJ2-5; TRBD1 matches at 9 bases. The germline V gene has CDR1 SGHNT and CDR2 YYREEE (reference sequence). J was trimmed by 5 bases and V by 3 bases; bases with no gene match: 2. The CDR3 length is 13 residues. The CDR3 reads CASSWTGAETQYF. The CDR3 DNA sequence: TGTGCCAGCAGCTGGACAGGGGCTGAGACCCAGTACTTC.

The V gene is TRBV29-1, the J gene TRBJ2-3; no clear D gene. Germline values: CDR1 SQVTM, CDR2 ANQGSEA. V lost 4 bases, J lost 1 base, and 3 bases lay in between. CDR3 length: 11 amino acids. Here the CDR3 reads CSVAGTDTQYF. CDR3 DNA sequence: TGCAGCGTTGCAGGCACAGATACGCAGTATTTT.

The gene calls are TRBV5-4 and TRBJ2-1; 8 bases agree with TRBD2. Unmatched junction bases numbered 3, after V lost 0 bases and J lost 4 bases. The CDR3 totals 15 residues. Germline V gives CDR1 SGHNT, CDR2 YYREEE (reference sequence). The CDR3 coding sequence is TGTGCCAGCAGCTTGGCCTCTAGCGGGTACAATGAGCAGTTCTTC. Translating it yields CASSLASSGYNEQFF.

CDR3 amino acids: CASNGDSTTDTGELFF. CDR3 nucleotides: TGTGCCAGCAATGGGGACAGTACGACGGACACCGGGGAGCTGTTTTTT. The rearrangement links TRBV28 to TRBJ2-2; 7 bases are shared with TRBD1. V was pared by 7 bases and J by 3 bases, with 11 bases of the junction left unmatched. CDR1 is MDHEN, CDR2 SYDVKM, per germline. CDR3 size: 16 residues.

This chain links TRBV15 with TRBJ2-3; possibly TRBD1 for D (5 bases). Germline V gives CDR1 LNHNV, CDR2 YYDKDF (reference sequence). This CDR3 contains 13 residues. V was trimmed by 5 bases and J by 4 bases, leaving 10 bases between them. The CDR3 sequence: CATSLLGPDTQYF. The CDR3 DNA reads TGTGCCACCAGCCTACTGGGGCCAGATACGCAGTATTTT.

This clonotype was picked up one time. This rearrangement joins TRBV6-5 to TRBJ2-5, with D perhaps TRBD1 (5 bases). CDR3 size: 14 residues. Germline CDR1 reads MNHEY; CDR2 reads SVGAGI. With 0 bases removed from V and 6 bases from J, the gap between germline ends came to 11 bases. CDR3: CASSYSQGRKTQYF. DNA for the CDR3: TGTGCCAGCAGTTACTCGCAGGGTCGGAAGACCCAGTACTTC.

V is TRBV27 and J is TRBJ2-2; 8 bases are a match to TRBD1. This CDR3 region has 14 residues. Germline V lookup: CDR1 MNHEY, CDR2 SMNVEV (reference sequence). Unmatched junction bases numbered 6, after V lost 5 bases and J lost 7 bases. The CDR3 region is CASSLGTGGGELFF. The DNA of the CDR3 is TGTGCCAGCAGTCTAGGGACAGGCGGCGGGGAGCTGTTTTTT.

The CDR3, as DNA: TGTGCCAGCAGCCCTTTGGACCTAGGGCTCACCGGGGAGCTGTTTTTT. Its protein product is CASSPLDLGLTGELFF. The chain employs TRBV6-6 and TRBJ2-2; the D is unclear. This CDR3 region has 16 residues. The V end lost 6 bases, the J end lost 4 bases, and 18 bases lay between the germline ends. Germline CDR1 and CDR2: MNHNY and SVGAGI (reference sequence).

The rearrangement links TRBV27 to TRBJ1-1; possibly TRBD1 for D (5 bases). Trimming removed 5 bases from V and 3 bases from J, with 10 bases in between. The germline V gene has CDR1 MNHEY and CDR2 SMNVEV (reference sequence). CDR3 length: 13 amino acids. The DNA of the CDR3 is TGTGCCAGCAGTGTTGACAGTTACACTGAAGCTTTCTTT. It translates to CASSVDSYTEAFF.

The chain couples TRBV5-1 to TRBJ2-5; D not certain. V was shortened by 2 bases and J by 5 bases, with 16 bases between the two germline ends. The CDR3 extends over 15 amino acids. Looked up from germline, CDR1 is SGHRS and CDR2 is YFSETQ. Written as DNA, the CDR3 is TGCGCCAGCAGCTTCGTGGGCAAGCCCGGGGAGACCCAGTACTTC. Translated, it gives CASSFVGKPGETQYF.

This chain links TRBV12-3 or TRBV12-4 with TRBJ2-1, with D tentatively TRBD1 (5 bases). Trimming shortened V by 8 bases and J by 8 bases, and 13 bases separated the two germline ends. The CDR3 spans 12 residues. This CDR3 is CASGHPTDEQFF. For the CDR3, the DNA is TGTGCCAGCGGACACCCGACGGATGAGCAGTTCTTC.

This sequence joins TRBV29-1 and TRBJ2-1; D remains ambiguous. The CDR3 sequence is 15 residues long. V was pared by 2 bases and J by 3 bases, with 14 bases between. Germline CDR1 is SQVTM and CDR2 is ANQGSEA. The CDR3 spells CSVELTRRLYNEQFF. The CDR3 DNA is TGCAGCGTTGAATTGACCCGCCGGCTCTACAATGAGCAGTTCTTC.

In this sample, this clonotype turned up once. The CDR3 reads CASSFRPGDETQYF. DNA of the CDR3: TGTGCCAGCAGTTTCAGGCCGGGAGACGAGACCCAGTACTTC. This chain uses TRBV12-3 or TRBV12-4 with TRBJ2-5; tentatively, D is TRBD2 (6 bases). V lost 3 bases to trimming and J lost 5 bases, with 13 bases between them. CDR3 length: 14 residues.

The chain carries TRBV28 and TRBJ1-5, with D maybe TRBD1 (6 bases). Germline values: CDR1 MDHEN, CDR2 SYDVKM. The length of the CDR3 is 15 residues. V was shortened by 3 bases and J by 6 bases, with 15 bases between the two germline ends. The CDR3, as DNA: TGTGCCAGCAGTTTCGTTGGGGGGGCTGGTCAGCCCCAGCATTTT. Amino acid sequence: CASSFVGGAGQPQHF.

This sequence joins TRBV19 and TRBJ1-1; D gene ambiguous. The germline gives CDR1 LNHDA, CDR2 SQIVND (reference sequence). V lost 1 base, J lost 5 bases, and 11 bases lay in between. This CDR3 comprises 14 residues. CDR3 bases: TGTGCCAGTAGTATAGGGGCCCGAAGTACTGAAGCTTTCTTT. Amino acid sequence: CASSIGARSTEAFF.

The count of this clonotype is one. The V gene is TRBV12-5, the J gene TRBJ1-1, with TRBD1 as a possible D gene (5 bases). CDR3 size: 14 residues. The V end was cut by 2 bases, the J end by 4 bases, with 11 bases between. The germline CDR1 and CDR2 sequences are LGHNT and FRNRAP. CDR3 loop: CASGLPSGTTEAFF. DNA of the CDR3: TGTGCTAGTGGTTTGCCTTCAGGGACCACTGAAGCTTTCTTT.

The rearrangement uses TRBV27 and TRBJ2-7; D gene unclear. The CDR3 contains 13 residues. Germline CDR1 is MNHEY and CDR2 is SMNVEV (reference sequence). Between the trimmed V and J ends, which lost 3 bases and 0 bases, there was a span of 6 bases. CDR3 protein: CASSFQVSYEQYF. CDR3 bases: TGTGCCAGCAGTTTTCAGGTCTCCTACGAGCAGTACTTC.

The chain recombines TRBV4-1 with TRBJ2-3, with D maybe TRBD2 (5 bases). Germline V lookup: CDR1 MGHRA, CDR2 YSYEKL. The CDR3 is 15 amino acids. The ends were cut back, 3 bases at V and 8 bases at J, with 18 bases in the middle. The CDR3 DNA reads TGCGCCAGCAGCCAGGAGGAGACGGGCACTGGTACGCAGTATTTT. Its translation: CASSQEETGTGTQYF.